This entry is about one T cell receptor beta chain. Its specificity is unknown. The data were obtained in a study of CD8 T cells in ankylosing spondylitis. Findings of the study overall: Disease-associated clones were reportedly significantly overrepresented in matched ankylosing spondylitis synovial fluid.

A single record per CDR3 protein comes from TCRdb applying MiXCR to the 5' RACE reads. The table shows about 270,000 distinct CDR3 sequences, with over 30% occurring only once. This receptor was taken from a male donor with ankylosing spondylitis or in good health (not recorded which). Sequencing was performed on blood, either unsorted or a sorted T cell fraction (not recorded which).

CDR3: CSVAQGRYNEQFF. Here the CDR3 DNA reads TGCAGCGTTGCCCAAGGTCGGTACAATGAGCAGTTCTTC. V gene TRBV29-1 combines with J gene TRBJ2-1; D gene ambiguous. CDR3 length: 13 residues. V gave up 4 bases and J gave up 4 bases, with 11 bases separating them. Germline V gene lookup returns CDR1 SQVTM and CDR2 ANQGSEA.